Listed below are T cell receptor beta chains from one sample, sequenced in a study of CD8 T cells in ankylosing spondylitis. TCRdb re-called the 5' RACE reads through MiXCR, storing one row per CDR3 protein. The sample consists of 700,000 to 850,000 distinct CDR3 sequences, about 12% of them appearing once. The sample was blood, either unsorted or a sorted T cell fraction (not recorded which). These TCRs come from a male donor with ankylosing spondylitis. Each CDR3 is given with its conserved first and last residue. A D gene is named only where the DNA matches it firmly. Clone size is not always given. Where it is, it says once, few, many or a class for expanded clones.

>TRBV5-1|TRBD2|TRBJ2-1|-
CASSLALASGRDEQFF
TGCGCCAGCAGCTTGGCTCTCGCTAGCGGGAGGGATGAGCAGTTCTTC
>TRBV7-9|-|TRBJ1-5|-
CASSSGEPQHF
TGTGCCAGCAGCTCTGGTGAGCCCCAGCATTTT
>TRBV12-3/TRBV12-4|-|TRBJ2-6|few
CASLSSGANVLTF
TGTGCCAGCCTAAGCTCTGGGGCCAACGTCCTGACTTTC
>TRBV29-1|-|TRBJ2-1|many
CSVGGDYNEQFF
TGCAGCGTTGGGGGCGACTACAATGAGCAGTTCTTC
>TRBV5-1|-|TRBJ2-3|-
CASSLGPVTDTQYF
TGCGCCAGCAGCTTGGGACCGGTGACAGATACGCAGTATTTT
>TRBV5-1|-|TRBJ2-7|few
CASSFSLGQQSSYEQYF
TGCGCCAGCAGCTTCTCCCTAGGACAGCAAAGCTCCTACGAGCAGTACTTC
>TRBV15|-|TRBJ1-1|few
CASGMLGTEAFF
TGTGCCTCAGGCATGCTCGGAACTGAAGCTTTCTTT
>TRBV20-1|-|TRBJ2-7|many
CSAVEGAWEQYF
TGCAGTGCTGTTGAAGGGGCATGGGAGCAGTACTTC
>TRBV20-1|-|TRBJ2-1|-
CSARGTGMDEQFF
TGCAGTGCTAGGGGAACAGGGATGGATGAGCAGTTCTTC
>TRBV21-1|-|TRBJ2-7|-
CASSSPGHLSYEQYF
TGTGCCAGCAGTTCTCCGGGACATTTATCCTACGAGCAGTACTTC
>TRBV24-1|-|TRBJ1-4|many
CATSEPEDEKLFF
TGTGCCACCAGTGAGCCAGAGGATGAAAAACTGTTTTTT
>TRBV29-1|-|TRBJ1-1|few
CSVGRDQNTEAFF
TGCAGCGTGGGGCGGGATCAGAACACTGAAGCTTTCTTT
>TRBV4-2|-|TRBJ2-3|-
CASSQGSADTQYF
TGTGCCAGCAGCCAAGGATCTGCAGATACGCAGTATTTT
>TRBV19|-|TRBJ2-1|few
CASTWGSGLPDEQFF
TGTGCCAGTACCTGGGGGAGCGGTCTACCCGATGAGCAGTTCTTC
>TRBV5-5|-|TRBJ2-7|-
CASIFRWKKYF
TGTGCCAGCATCTTCCGGTGGAAAAAGTACTTC
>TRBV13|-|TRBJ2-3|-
CASSLSGAPDTQYF
TGTGCCAGCAGCTTGTCAGGGGCCCCAGATACGCAGTATTTT
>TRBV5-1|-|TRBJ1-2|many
CASSLDTGARGYGYTF
TGCGCCAGCAGCTTGGATACGGGGGCGCGTGGCTATGGCTACACCTTC
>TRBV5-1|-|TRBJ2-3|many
CASSLGQITDTQYF
TGTGCCAGCAGTTTGGGACAAATCACAGATACGCAGTATTTT
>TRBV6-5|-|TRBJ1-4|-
CASSSTLTNEKLFF
TGTGCCAGCAGTTCAACCCTAACTAATGAAAAACTGTTTTTT
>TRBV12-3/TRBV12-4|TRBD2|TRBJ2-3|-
CASSGLAGRYF
TGTGCCAGCAGTGGACTAGCGGGGCGGTATTTT
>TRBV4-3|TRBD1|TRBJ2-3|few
CASSQDRFTDTQYF
TGCGCCAGCAGCCAGGACAGGTTCACAGATACGCAGTATTTT
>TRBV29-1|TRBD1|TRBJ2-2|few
CSVEGTGATGELFF
TGCAGCGTTGAGGGGACAGGGGCCACCGGGGAGCTGTTTTTT
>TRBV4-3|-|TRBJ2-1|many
CASSQDVGDEQFF
TGCGCCAGCAGCCAAGATGTCGGGGATGAGCAGTTCTTC
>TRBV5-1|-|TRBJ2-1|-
CASSLNPFTEYNEQFF
TGCGCCAGCAGCCTCAACCCATTTACCGAATACAATGAGCAGTTCTTC
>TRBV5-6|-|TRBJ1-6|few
CASSSGTTAFNNSPLHF
TGTGCCAGCAGCTCGGGGACCACCGCGTTCAATAATTCACCCCTCCACTTT
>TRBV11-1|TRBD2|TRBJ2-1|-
CASSLPSGRANYNEQFF
TGTGCCAGCAGCTTACCGAGCGGGAGGGCCAATTACAATGAGCAGTTCTTC
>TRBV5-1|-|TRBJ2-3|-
CASSLFPGRLDTQYF
TGCGCCAGCAGCTTGTTTCCGGGGAGGTTAGATACGCAGTATTTT
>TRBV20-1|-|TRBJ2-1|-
CSARTRPGEQFF
TGCAGTGCTAGGACTAGGCCCGGTGAGCAGTTCTTC
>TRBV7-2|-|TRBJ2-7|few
CASSRDSRTYEQYF
TGTGCCAGCAGTCGTGACAGCCGAACCTACGAGCAGTACTTC
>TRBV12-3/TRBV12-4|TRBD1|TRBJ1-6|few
CASSLRGESPLHF
TGTGCCAGCAGTCTCAGGGGGGAATCACCCCTCCACTTT
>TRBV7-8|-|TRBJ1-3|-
CASTMNYPGNTIYF
TGTGCCAGCACCATGAACTACCCTGGAAACACCATATATTTT
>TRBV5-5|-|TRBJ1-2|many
CASSLDSFELFYGYTF
TGTGCCAGCAGCTTGGACAGCTTCGAACTCTTCTATGGCTACACCTTC
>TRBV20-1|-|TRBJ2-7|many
CSATSTRGGSSNYEQYF
TGCAGTGCTACAAGCACAAGAGGGGGTTCCAGTAACTACGAGCAGTACTTC
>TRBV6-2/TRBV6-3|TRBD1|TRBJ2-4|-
CASSPLRQGVNIQYF
TGTGCCAGCAGCCCTCTCAGACAGGGGGTTAACATTCAGTACTTC
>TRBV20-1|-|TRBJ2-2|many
CSASGTYTGELFF
TGCAGTGCTAGCGGGACTTACACCGGGGAGCTGTTTTTT
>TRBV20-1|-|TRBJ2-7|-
CSARDPGVGSTQYF
TGCAGTGCTAGAGATCCAGGCGTCGGCTCGACGCAGTACTTC
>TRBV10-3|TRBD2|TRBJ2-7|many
CAISESGLAGGYEQYF
TGTGCCATCAGTGAGTCGGGACTAGCGGGAGGTTACGAGCAGTACTTC
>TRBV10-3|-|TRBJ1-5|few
CAIRGTPDQPQHF
TGTGCCATCAGGGGGACGCCCGATCAGCCCCAGCATTTT
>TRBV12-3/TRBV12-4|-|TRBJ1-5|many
CASSWSLGSNQPQHF
TGTGCCAGCAGTTGGAGCTTAGGCAGCAATCAGCCCCAGCATTTT
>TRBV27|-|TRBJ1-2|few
CASSLHSRVTYTF
TGTGCCAGCAGTCTCCACTCCAGGGTAACGTACACCTTC
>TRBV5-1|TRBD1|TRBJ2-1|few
CASSRRDRKDNEQFF
TGCGCCAGCAGCCGCCGGGACAGGAAGGACAATGAGCAGTTCTTC
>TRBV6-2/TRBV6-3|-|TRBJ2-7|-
CATFGVNYEQYF
TGTGCCACCTTCGGGGTCAACTACGAGCAGTACTTC
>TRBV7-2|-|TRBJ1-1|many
CASSLESWVRSIEAFF
TGTGCCAGCAGCTTAGAGAGTTGGGTCAGGTCAATTGAAGCTTTCTTT
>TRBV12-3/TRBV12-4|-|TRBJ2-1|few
CASSLLGAGEQFF
TGTGCCAGCAGTTTACTGGGGGCTGGAGAGCAGTTCTTC
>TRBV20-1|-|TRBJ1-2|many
CSAIYPTNYGYTF
TGCAGTGCTATTTATCCGACTAACTATGGCTACACCTTC
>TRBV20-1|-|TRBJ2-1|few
CSATLLAELNSEQFF
TGCAGTGCTACCCTTCTAGCAGAATTAAATAGCGAGCAGTTCTTC
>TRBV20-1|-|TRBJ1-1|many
CSASFGPMNTEAFF
TGCAGTGCTAGTTTCGGGCCCATGAACACTGAAGCTTTCTTT
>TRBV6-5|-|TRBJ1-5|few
CASSYSRGNNQPQHF
TGTGCCAGCAGTTACTCCCGGGGAAACAATCAGCCCCAGCATTTT
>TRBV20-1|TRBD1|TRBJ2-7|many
CSARSDRAEQYF
TGCAGTGCTAGATCGGACAGGGCCGAGCAGTACTTC
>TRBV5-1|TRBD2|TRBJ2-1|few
CASTFRGGAVNEQFF
TGCGCCAGCACCTTCCGCGGGGGGGCCGTCAATGAGCAGTTCTTC
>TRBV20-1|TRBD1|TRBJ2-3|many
CSVGQGASTDTQYF
TGCAGTGTAGGACAGGGGGCTAGCACAGATACGCAGTATTTT
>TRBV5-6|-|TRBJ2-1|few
CASTRGVAYNEQFF
TGTGCCAGCACCCGCGGAGTTGCCTACAATGAGCAGTTCTTC
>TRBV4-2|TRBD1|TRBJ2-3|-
CASSQITGASTDTQYF
TGTGCCAGCAGCCAAATTACAGGGGCGAGCACAGATACGCAGTATTTT
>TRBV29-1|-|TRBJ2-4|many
CSVGPLAKNIQYF
TGCAGCGTTGGACCTTTAGCCAAAAACATTCAGTACTTC
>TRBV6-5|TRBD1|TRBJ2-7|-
CASSWGTGGYEQYF
TGTGCCAGCAGTTGGGGGACAGGGGGTTACGAGCAGTACTTC
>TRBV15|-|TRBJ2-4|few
CATSVGVRNIQYF
TGTGCCACAAGCGTAGGGGTTCGGAACATTCAGTACTTC
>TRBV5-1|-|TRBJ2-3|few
CASSDGGTTDTQYF
TGCGCCAGCAGCGACGGCGGTACCACAGATACGCAGTATTTT
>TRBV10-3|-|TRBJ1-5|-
CAISEWGGQVNQPQHF
TGTGCCATCAGTGAGTGGGGGGGGCAGGTCAATCAGCCCCAGCATTTT
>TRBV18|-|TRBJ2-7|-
CASSARTEYEQYF
TGTGCCAGCTCAGCCCGGACCGAGTACGAGCAGTACTTC
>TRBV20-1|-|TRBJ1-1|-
CSAYPVLGGDTEAFF
TGCAGTGCTTATCCAGTCCTGGGCGGGGACACTGAAGCTTTCTTT